Listed below are T cell receptor beta chains from one sample, sequenced in a study of control samples from healthy donors and cancer patients. Here immunoSEQ multiplex PCR was the method, and the copy in TCRdb shows in-frame clones only, minus some. The sample includes under 140,000 clones, 85% to 90% seen only once; the top ten take roughly 4%. Sequencing was carried out using PBMCs. These receptors all come from a woman aged 55-70 years with lung cancer. CDR3s include the opening cysteine and the closing phenylalanine or tryptophan. The order of the fields is clone size, D gene, J gene, V gene, CDR3 DNA, CDR3 protein. A D gene is named only where the DNA matches it firmly. For some rows the clone size is stated as once, few or many, or as a class when expanded; others skip it.

>.|TRBD1|TRBJ2-2|TRBV28
TGTGCCAGCAGGGCCCCGGGACAGGGTCGTTCGGGGGAGCTGTTTTTT
CASRAPGQGRSGELFF
>.|.|TRBJ2-7|TRBV5-1
TGCGCCAGCAGCTTTGGGAGCGGTATGCGCTACGAGCAGTACTTC
CASSFGSGMRYEQYF
>.|.|TRBJ2-5|TRBV7-2
TGTGCCAGCAGCTTATCTAAGGACAGTACCGGTCAAGAGACCCAGTACTTC
CASSLSKDSTGQETQYF
>.|TRBD1|TRBJ1-2|TRBV24-1
TGTGCCACCAGCCCCCGGGACAGGAACTATGGCTACACCTTC
CATSPRDRNYGYTF
>.|.|TRBJ1-4|TRBV5-1
TGCGCCAGCAGCTTGGGAACCACTAATGAAAAACTGTTTTTT
CASSLGTTNEKLFF
>.|.|TRBJ2-3|TRBV6-5
TGTGCCAGCAGTCCCAGCCCGGCGGACACAGATACGCAGTATTTT
CASSPSPADTDTQYF
>.|.|TRBJ2-2|TRBV18
TGTGCCAGCTCACCACGCGATAACACCGGGGAGCTGTTTTTT
CASSPRDNTGELFF
>.|.|TRBJ1-1|TRBV19
TGTGCCAGTAGTCCGGCGAGCGGGGTGAACACTGAAGCTTTCTTT
CASSPASGVNTEAFF
>.|.|TRBJ1-2|TRBV19
TGTGCCAGTAGTATAGGGGGAGAATTTTATGGCTACACCTTC
CASSIGGEFYGYTF
>.|.|TRBJ1-3|TRBV11-3
TGTGCCAGCAGCTTAGATCCACCCTCTGGAAACACCATATATTTT
CASSLDPPSGNTIYF
>.|TRBD1|TRBJ1-1|TRBV18
TGTGCCAGCTCAGGGGACAGAGACACTGAAGCTTTCTTT
CASSGDRDTEAFF
>.|.|TRBJ2-5|TRBV6-1
TGTGCCAGCAGTGAAATGGTCTCAGGTGAACGAGAGACCCAGTACTTC
CASSEMVSGERETQYF
>.|.|TRBJ1-5|TRBV30
TGTGCCTGGAGTGTACGGGGGAATAGCAATCAGCCCCAGCATTTT
CAWSVRGNSNQPQHF
>.|.|TRBJ2-2|TRBV10-3
TGTGCCATCAGTGGGGCTAGCTGGGGCACCGGGGAGCTGTTTTTT
CAISGASWGTGELFF
>.|TRBD1|TRBJ1-4|TRBV19
TGTGCCAGTAGTCAGACAGGGAGGGAAAAACTGTTTTTT
CASSQTGREKLFF
>once|.|TRBJ2-3|TRBV9
TGTGCCAGCAGCGTAGAGGTTACTTATACTAGCACAGATACGCAGTATTTT
CASSVEVTYTSTDTQYF
>.|.|TRBJ1-3|TRBV25-1
TGTGCCAGCAACCATGGGAGAAACACCATATATTTT
CASNHGRNTIYF
>.|TRBD1|TRBJ2-1|TRBV4-3
TGCGCCAGCAGCCACATCGACAGGGGCGATGAGCAGTTCTTC
CASSHIDRGDEQFF
>.|TRBD1|TRBJ1-2|TRBV30
TGTGCCTGGAGTGAGCAGGGGGGGAATGGCTACACCTTC
CAWSEQGGNGYTF
>.|TRBD2|TRBJ2-1|TRBV11-2
TGTGCCAGCCGCACTTTAAGCGGGAGGGCCGGTCTGTACAATGAGCAGTTCTTC
CASRTLSGRAGLYNEQFF
>.|.|TRBJ2-4|TRBV28
TGTGCCAGCAGTCTGCTTGGGATCCGGACGGTCAAAAACATTCAGTACTTC
CASSLLGIRTVKNIQYF
>.|TRBD1|TRBJ1-2|TRBV29-1
TGCAGCGTTGAGAGGATACCGGGACAGCCTAACTATGGCTACACCTTC
CSVERIPGQPNYGYTF
>.|TRBD1|TRBJ2-7|TRBV13
TGTGCCAGCAGCTTAGTTGGTGACAGGGTGACGCAGTACTTC
CASSLVGDRVTQYF
>.|TRBD2|TRBJ2-1|TRBV3-1/TRBV3-2
TGTGCCAGCAGCCAGCCACGTGGACTAGCGGGGGGGTTTAGTGAGCAGTTCTTC
CASSQPRGLAGGFSEQFF
>.|.|TRBJ1-5|TRBV2
TGTGCCAGCAGTGAAGAGGGTGCGAGCAATCAGCCCCAGCATTTT
CASSEEGASNQPQHF
>.|.|TRBJ2-2|TRBV6-6
TGTGCCAGCAGCCCCGACAGGTCCGCCGGGGAGCTGTTTTTT
CASSPDRSAGELFF
>.|TRBD1|TRBJ1-6|TRBV25-1
TGTGCCAGCACCCAGGGGGTCCACTCACCCCTCCACTTT
CASTQGVHSPLHF
>.|.|TRBJ1-1|TRBV10-3
TGTGCCACCATCAATCTCGGGGGGCGCGGGGACACTGAAGCTTTCTTT
CATINLGGRGDTEAFF
>.|.|TRBJ1-1|TRBV6-5
TGTGCCAGCAGTTACGCAGGAGGGACTGAAGCTTTCTTT
CASSYAGGTEAFF
>.|.|TRBJ2-2|TRBV18
TGTGCCAGCTCACCACAAATAGACACCGGGGAGCTGTTTTTT
CASSPQIDTGELFF
>.|TRBD2|TRBJ2-1|TRBV27
TGTGCCAGCGGCGCTACGGGACTAGCGGGAGTTAATGAGCAGTTCTTC
CASGATGLAGVNEQFF
>.|.|TRBJ1-2|TRBV5-6
TGTGCCAGCAGCTTGCAGAAGAATAGCATTGGCTATGGCTACACCTTC
CASSLQKNSIGYGYTF
>once|.|TRBJ2-5|TRBV29-1
TGCAGCGGCGCTAGCAGTCAAGAGACCCAGTACTTC
CSGASSQETQYF
>few|TRBD1|TRBJ1-2|TRBV2
TGTGCCAGCAGTGAGCAGGACAGGGAGTACTATGGCTACACCTTC
CASSEQDREYYGYTF
>.|TRBD1|TRBJ1-4|TRBV6-5
TGTGCCAGCAGTCCCCAGGACAGGGAAAAACTGTTTTTT
CASSPQDREKLFF
>once|.|TRBJ1-3|TRBV19
TGTGCCAGTAGTCAGGGTTTTGAAAACACCATATATTTT
CASSQGFENTIYF
>.|.|TRBJ2-3|TRBV5-4
TGTGCCAGCAGCTTATCCCAAGATACGCAGTATTTT
CASSLSQDTQYF
>.|.|TRBJ1-2|TRBV27
TGTGCCAGCAGTTTGGGTGCGTGGGGGGGTGGCTACACCTTC
CASSLGAWGGGYTF
>.|.|TRBJ1-2|TRBV5-1
TGCGCCAGCAGCCTGAAAGGGGCCTTAAACTATGGCTACACCTTC
CASSLKGALNYGYTF
>.|TRBD1|TRBJ1-1|TRBV10-3
TGTGCCATCAGTGAGTTTCCACAGGGGGGGGACACTGAAGCTTTCTTT
CAISEFPQGGDTEAFF
>.|.|TRBJ1-5|TRBV29-1
TGCAGCGTGGTGGACAGTAGCAATCAGCCCCAGCATTTT
CSVVDSSNQPQHF
>.|TRBD2|TRBJ2-2|TRBV5-1
TGCGCCAGCAGCCTAACCGGGACTAGCGTGCTGTTTTTT
CASSLTGTSVLFF
>.|.|TRBJ1-2|TRBV4-1
TGCGCCAGCAGCCAAGATTTGATCTATGGCTACACCTTC
CASSQDLIYGYTF
>.|.|TRBJ2-4|TRBV5-6
TGTGCCAGCAGCTTGAAAGGGGCTTCTGGACAAATTGAAAACATTCAGTACTTC
CASSLKGASGQIENIQYF
>.|.|TRBJ1-5|TRBV4-2
TGTGCCAGCAGCCCACAGGGATCGTATCAGCCCCAGCATTTT
CASSPQGSYQPQHF
>.|TRBD2|TRBJ2-3|TRBV4-3
TGCGCCAGCAGCCAAGGGAGGGGAGGGGCGAAAGATACGCAGTATTTT
CASSQGRGGAKDTQYF
>few|.|TRBJ2-6|TRBV5-1
TGCGCCAGCAGCTTGGGAACGTCTGGGGCCAACGTCCTGACTTTC
CASSLGTSGANVLTF
>.|.|TRBJ2-7|TRBV11-2
TGTGCCAGCAGCCCCTTGAAGTATCGGGGCTACGAGCAGTACTTC
CASSPLKYRGYEQYF